The rows below give T cell receptor beta chains drawn from one sample of a study of T cell responses to AZD1222 COVID-19 vaccine. Repertoires were generated with immunoSEQ multiplex PCR, while TCRdb's copy carries only in-frame clones and drops some. The repertoire holds roughly 200,000 clones, with 85% to 95% as singletons. The input for sequencing was peripheral blood, taken 28 days after the second dose of the MenACWY control vaccine. These receptors all stem from an adult who received the MenACWY meningococcal vaccine as a control. Both conserved end residues are part of each CDR3. D genes are given only for firm matches. Clone size is not always given. Where it is, it says once, few, many or a class for expanded clones.

v_gene: TRBV10-1
j_gene: TRBJ1-6
abundance: few
d_gene: .
CDR3nt: TGCGCCAGCAGTGAGGGTAATTCACCCCTCCACTTT
CDR3aa: CASSEGNSPLHF

v_gene: TRBV5-1
j_gene: TRBJ1-1
abundance: .
d_gene: TRBD1
CDR3nt: TGCGCCAGCAGCTGGACAGGGGGTATGAACACTGAAGCTTTCTTT
CDR3aa: CASSWTGGMNTEAFF

v_gene: TRBV30
j_gene: TRBJ1-2
abundance: .
d_gene: .
CDR3nt: TGTGCCGGCCTCCCGACAGGAAGGGGCTACACCTTC
CDR3aa: CAGLPTGRGYTF

v_gene: TRBV24-1
j_gene: TRBJ1-2
abundance: .
d_gene: .
CDR3nt: TGTGCCACCAGTGATTCGGGCAACAGGGGCTACACCTTC
CDR3aa: CATSDSGNRGYTF

v_gene: TRBV10-3
j_gene: TRBJ1-1
abundance: .
d_gene: .
CDR3nt: TGTGCCATCAGTGCCAGCGTGAACACTGAAGCTTTCTTT
CDR3aa: CAISASVNTEAFF

v_gene: TRBV3-1/TRBV3-2
j_gene: TRBJ1-2
abundance: .
d_gene: .
CDR3nt: TGTGCCAGCAGCTGGGGCCAGGGTCGGGGCTACACCTTC
CDR3aa: CASSWGQGRGYTF

v_gene: TRBV30
j_gene: TRBJ2-7
abundance: .
d_gene: TRBD1
CDR3nt: TGTGCCTGGAGGTCGGGACAGGGGTACGAGCAGTACTTC
CDR3aa: CAWRSGQGYEQYF

v_gene: TRBV7-6
j_gene: TRBJ1-5
abundance: .
d_gene: .
CDR3nt: TGTGCCAGCAGCTTAGGGTCTCGGGGAGCCCAGCCCCAGCATTTT
CDR3aa: CASSLGSRGAQPQHF

v_gene: TRBV5-1
j_gene: TRBJ2-3
abundance: .
d_gene: .
CDR3nt: TGCGCCAGCAGCTCAGACCCGAGGCAGACAGATACGCAGTATTTT
CDR3aa: CASSSDPRQTDTQYF

v_gene: TRBV12-5
j_gene: TRBJ2-5
abundance: few
d_gene: TRBD1
CDR3nt: TGTGCTAGTGGCCGGGGACAGGGACAAGAGACCCAGTACTTC
CDR3aa: CASGRGQGQETQYF

v_gene: TRBV7-8
j_gene: TRBJ1-4
abundance: .
d_gene: .
CDR3nt: TGTGCCAGCAGGGCAAGGCAGGGAGGGGAAAAACTGTTTTTT
CDR3aa: CASRARQGGEKLFF

v_gene: TRBV30
j_gene: TRBJ2-3
abundance: .
d_gene: .
CDR3nt: TGTGCGGTGGGATTTAGCACAGATACGCAGTATTTT
CDR3aa: CAVGFSTDTQYF

v_gene: TRBV6-5
j_gene: TRBJ1-2
abundance: .
d_gene: .
CDR3nt: TGTGCCAGCAGTTACTCTGGGGGTCGAGATGGCTACACCTTC
CDR3aa: CASSYSGGRDGYTF

v_gene: TRBV5-6
j_gene: TRBJ1-2
abundance: .
d_gene: .
CDR3nt: TGTGCCAGCAGCACCATAACAGCCTCTTCATATTCTGGCTACACCTTC
CDR3aa: CASSTITASSYSGYTF

v_gene: TRBV28
j_gene: TRBJ1-2
abundance: .
d_gene: TRBD1
CDR3nt: TGTGCCAGCAGTTTACCTCAGGGGGCCATCTATGGCTACACCTTC
CDR3aa: CASSLPQGAIYGYTF

v_gene: TRBV19
j_gene: TRBJ1-5
abundance: .
d_gene: TRBD1
CDR3nt: TGTGCCAGTAGTGGCCGGGACAGCCCCCTGGCGCCCCAGCATTTT
CDR3aa: CASSGRDSPLAPQHF

v_gene: TRBV5-6
j_gene: TRBJ1-1
abundance: .
d_gene: .
CDR3nt: TGTGCCAGCAGCTTTCAAACCGGGACAACTGAAGCTTTCTTT
CDR3aa: CASSFQTGTTEAFF

v_gene: TRBV19
j_gene: TRBJ1-2
abundance: .
d_gene: .
CDR3nt: TGTGCCAGTAACCCGGACCGGGGGAGTGTCTATGGCTACACCTTC
CDR3aa: CASNPDRGSVYGYTF

v_gene: TRBV4-3
j_gene: TRBJ1-2
abundance: .
d_gene: TRBD1
CDR3nt: TGCGCCAGCAGCCAAGAGACAGGGGAGGACTATGGCTACACCTTC
CDR3aa: CASSQETGEDYGYTF

v_gene: TRBV30
j_gene: TRBJ1-5
abundance: .
d_gene: .
CDR3nt: TGTGCCTGGAGTGTGGGGGGTGGCAATCAGCCCCAGCATTTT
CDR3aa: CAWSVGGGNQPQHF

v_gene: TRBV15
j_gene: TRBJ1-4
abundance: .
d_gene: .
CDR3nt: TGTGCCACCAGGGGTATCGGTGAAAAACTGTTTTTT
CDR3aa: CATRGIGEKLFF

v_gene: TRBV20-1
j_gene: TRBJ1-2
abundance: .
d_gene: .
CDR3nt: TGCAGTGCTAGAAAGGGCTACACCTTC
CDR3aa: CSARKGYTF

v_gene: TRBV4-3
j_gene: TRBJ1-2
abundance: .
d_gene: .
CDR3nt: TGCGCCAGCAGCCAAGTCGCCCAGGGACGGCGTACGGGCTACACCTTC
CDR3aa: CASSQVAQGRRTGYTF

v_gene: TRBV19
j_gene: TRBJ1-4
abundance: .
d_gene: .
CDR3nt: TGTGCCAGTAGTATAGGTCACAGGGTGGGGGAAAAACTGTTTTTT
CDR3aa: CASSIGHRVGEKLFF

v_gene: TRBV7-8
j_gene: TRBJ1-4
abundance: .
d_gene: .
CDR3nt: TGTGCCAGCAGCTTAGCAGGCTATATTGCAACTAATGAAAAACTGTTTTTT
CDR3aa: CASSLAGYIATNEKLFF

v_gene: TRBV6-5
j_gene: TRBJ1-1
abundance: .
d_gene: TRBD1
CDR3nt: TGTGCCAGCAGTTACTTTCTGACAGGGGGTATCGCTGAAGCTTTCTTT
CDR3aa: CASSYFLTGGIAEAFF

v_gene: TRBV7-8
j_gene: TRBJ2-1
abundance: .
d_gene: TRBD2
CDR3nt: TGTGCCAGCAGCTTAGCCTGGACTAGCACCACGAGAGGGGCCCGGCCCTACAATGAGCAGTTCTTC
CDR3aa: CASSLAWTSTTRGARPYNEQFF

v_gene: TRBV30
j_gene: TRBJ1-6
abundance: .
d_gene: .
CDR3nt: TGTGCCTGGAGTGTACTTCCCCTGGGGGGGAATTCACCCCTCCACTTT
CDR3aa: CAWSVLPLGGNSPLHF

v_gene: TRBV9
j_gene: TRBJ2-7
abundance: .
d_gene: .
CDR3nt: TGTGCCAGCAGCGTAGGTGCAGCTGGGGTATACGAGCAGTACTTC
CDR3aa: CASSVGAAGVYEQYF

v_gene: TRBV3-1/TRBV3-2
j_gene: TRBJ1-1
abundance: .
d_gene: .
CDR3nt: TGTGCCAGCAGCCAACACCCGGGACAAATGAACACTGAAGCTTTCTTT
CDR3aa: CASSQHPGQMNTEAFF

v_gene: TRBV4-1
j_gene: TRBJ2-2
abundance: .
d_gene: TRBD2
CDR3nt: TGCGCCAGCAGCCAAGAGGGACTAGCGATCAACACCGGGGAGCTGTTTTTT
CDR3aa: CASSQEGLAINTGELFF

v_gene: TRBV3-1/TRBV3-2
j_gene: TRBJ2-5
abundance: .
d_gene: .
CDR3nt: TGTGCCAGCAGCAAGGTGGGTGAGACCCAGTACTTC
CDR3aa: CASSKVGETQYF

v_gene: TRBV19
j_gene: TRBJ1-2
abundance: .
d_gene: TRBD1
CDR3nt: TGTGCCAGTAACCAGGACAGGGTCTATGGCTACACCTTC
CDR3aa: CASNQDRVYGYTF

v_gene: TRBV30
j_gene: TRBJ1-6
abundance: once
d_gene: TRBD1
CDR3nt: TGTGCCTGGAGTGTGAATTTCGACAGGGGCTCGACACCCCTCCACTTT
CDR3aa: CAWSVNFDRGSTPLHF

v_gene: TRBV5-1
j_gene: TRBJ1-2
abundance: .
d_gene: TRBD1
CDR3nt: TGCGCCAGCAGCGGGGGACAGGGGGTTGGCTACACCTTC
CDR3aa: CASSGGQGVGYTF

v_gene: TRBV30
j_gene: TRBJ1-3
abundance: once
d_gene: .
CDR3nt: TGTGCCTGGCGGGGTGGACAGCCTGGAAACACCATATATTTT
CDR3aa: CAWRGGQPGNTIYF

v_gene: TRBV18
j_gene: TRBJ1-1
abundance: .
d_gene: .
CDR3nt: TGTGCCAGCTCATGGGGACGTGAGAACACTGAAGCTTTCTTT
CDR3aa: CASSWGRENTEAFF

v_gene: TRBV24-1
j_gene: TRBJ1-2
abundance: once
d_gene: TRBD1
CDR3nt: TGTGCCACCAGTGATTCCGGGACAGGGTCCCATGGCTACACCTTC
CDR3aa: CATSDSGTGSHGYTF

v_gene: TRBV6-2/TRBV6-3
j_gene: TRBJ1-1
abundance: .
d_gene: .
CDR3nt: TGTGCCAGCAGTTGGGGGTTGGGAAGGGGCACTGAAGCTTTCTTT
CDR3aa: CASSWGLGRGTEAFF

v_gene: TRBV28
j_gene: TRBJ1-4
abundance: .
d_gene: TRBD1
CDR3nt: TGTGCCAGCAGTCTACCGGGACAGGGTGCGGAAAAACTGTTTTTT
CDR3aa: CASSLPGQGAEKLFF

v_gene: TRBV25-1
j_gene: TRBJ1-1
abundance: .
d_gene: TRBD1
CDR3nt: TGTGCCAGCAGTGGGGGGACAGGGACCCTCGTGGGGGACTCTGAAGCTTTCTTT
CDR3aa: CASSGGTGTLVGDSEAFF

v_gene: TRBV6-6
j_gene: TRBJ1-3
abundance: .
d_gene: TRBD1
CDR3nt: TGTGCCAGCAGTCCGTCGGGACAGAAGAGCTCTGGAAACACCATATATTTT
CDR3aa: CASSPSGQKSSGNTIYF

v_gene: TRBV2
j_gene: TRBJ1-1
abundance: .
d_gene: .
CDR3nt: TGTGCCAGCAGTGAAGACCAGAACACTGAAGCTTTCTTT
CDR3aa: CASSEDQNTEAFF

v_gene: TRBV6-1
j_gene: TRBJ1-2
abundance: .
d_gene: TRBD1
CDR3nt: TGTGCCAGCAGTGAAGGCACAGGACAGGCTGATGGCTACACCTTC
CDR3aa: CASSEGTGQADGYTF

v_gene: TRBV23-1
j_gene: TRBJ1-1
abundance: .
d_gene: TRBD1
CDR3nt: TGCGCCAGCAGTCTCCGGGACAGAGGGAACACTGAAGCTTTCTTT
CDR3aa: CASSLRDRGNTEAFF

v_gene: TRBV19
j_gene: TRBJ1-5
abundance: .
d_gene: .
CDR3nt: TGTGCCAGTAGTCTCCAGAATAGCAATCAGCCCCAGCATTTT
CDR3aa: CASSLQNSNQPQHF

v_gene: TRBV28
j_gene: TRBJ1-3
abundance: .
d_gene: .
CDR3nt: TGTGCCAGCAGATTTCAGGGACTCTCTGGAAACACCATATATTTT
CDR3aa: CASRFQGLSGNTIYF

v_gene: TRBV7-9
j_gene: TRBJ2-1
abundance: .
d_gene: .
CDR3nt: TGTGCCAGCAGCCACGGGTCAGGAGACTACAATGAGCAGTTCTTC
CDR3aa: CASSHGSGDYNEQFF